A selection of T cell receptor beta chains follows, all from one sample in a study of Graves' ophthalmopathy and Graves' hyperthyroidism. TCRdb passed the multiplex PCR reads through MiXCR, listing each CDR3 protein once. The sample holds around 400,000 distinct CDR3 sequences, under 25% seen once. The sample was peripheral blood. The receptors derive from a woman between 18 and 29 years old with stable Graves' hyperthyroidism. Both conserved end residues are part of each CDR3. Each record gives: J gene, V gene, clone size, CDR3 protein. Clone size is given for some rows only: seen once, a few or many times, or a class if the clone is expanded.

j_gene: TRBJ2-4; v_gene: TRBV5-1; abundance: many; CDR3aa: CASSDRGENIQYF
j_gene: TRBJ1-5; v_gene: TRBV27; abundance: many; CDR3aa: CASRFLGQQPQHF
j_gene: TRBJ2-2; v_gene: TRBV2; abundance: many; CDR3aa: CASSPSSAGELFF
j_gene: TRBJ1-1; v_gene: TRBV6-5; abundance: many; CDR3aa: CASALQGNTEAFF
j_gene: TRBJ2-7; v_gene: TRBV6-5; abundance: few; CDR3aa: CASSYSTGISYEQYF
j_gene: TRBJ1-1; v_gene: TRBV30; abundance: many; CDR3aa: CAWSRPNTEAFF
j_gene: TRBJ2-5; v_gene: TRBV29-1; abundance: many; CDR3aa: CSVETTGVGETQYF
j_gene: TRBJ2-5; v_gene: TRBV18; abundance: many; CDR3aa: CASARPGQYSETQYF
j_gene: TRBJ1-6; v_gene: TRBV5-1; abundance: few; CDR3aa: CASSPREGTGSPLHF
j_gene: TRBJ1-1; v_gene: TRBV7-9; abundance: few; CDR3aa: CASSDKTANTEAFF
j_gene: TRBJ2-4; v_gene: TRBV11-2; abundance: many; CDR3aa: CASSDRRGNRKNIQYF
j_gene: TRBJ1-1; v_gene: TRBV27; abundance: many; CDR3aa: CASREWGQGKGTEAFF
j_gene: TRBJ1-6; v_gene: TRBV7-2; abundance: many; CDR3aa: CASSLRTGRDSPLHF
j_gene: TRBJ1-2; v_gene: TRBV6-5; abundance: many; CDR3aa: CASSYSSGSGYTF
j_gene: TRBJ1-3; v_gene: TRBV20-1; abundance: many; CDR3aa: CSARDHSGNTIYF
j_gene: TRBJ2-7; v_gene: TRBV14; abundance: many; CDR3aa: CASSPSWGSVEQYF
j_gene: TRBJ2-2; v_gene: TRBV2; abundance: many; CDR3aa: CASSERGYPNTGELFF
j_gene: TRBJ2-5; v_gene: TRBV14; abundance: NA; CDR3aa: CASSPGSRDTQYF
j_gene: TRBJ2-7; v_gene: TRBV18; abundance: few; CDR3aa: CASSPVTSGKYEQYF
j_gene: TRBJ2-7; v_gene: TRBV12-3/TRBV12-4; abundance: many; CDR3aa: CASSFLTDYEQYF
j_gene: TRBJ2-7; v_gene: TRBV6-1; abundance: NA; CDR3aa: CASSEARDYPYEQYF
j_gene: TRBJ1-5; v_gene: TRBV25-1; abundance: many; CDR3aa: CASGEIGAAGDQPQHF
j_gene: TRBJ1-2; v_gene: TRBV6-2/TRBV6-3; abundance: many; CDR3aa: CASSTPTGGDYGYTF
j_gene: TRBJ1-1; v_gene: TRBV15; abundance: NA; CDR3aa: CATSREGAGAFF
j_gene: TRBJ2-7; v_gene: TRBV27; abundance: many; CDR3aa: CASSARDRVIYEQYF
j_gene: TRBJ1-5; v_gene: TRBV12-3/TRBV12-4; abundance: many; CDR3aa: CASRHGRQGEPQHF